This TCR beta chain was captured by sequencing in a study of early T cells in non-severe SARS-CoV-2 infection. The wider study: Sequencing used unsorted whole-blood bulk RNA, so chains lack pairing.

J gave up 3 bases and V 6 bases, and 14 bases lay outside the gene matches. CDR3 size: 18 residues. Germline V CDR1 and CDR2: SSHAT, FNYEAQ (reference sequence). This clonotype was recorded many times. In the library, individual cDNA molecules carried attached unique molecular identifiers. TCRdb re-called the 5' RACE reads through MiXCR, storing one row per CDR3 protein. The repertoire holds around 55,000 distinct CDR3 sequences, around 7% seen once, with about 5.9% in the top ten. This chain connects TRBV7-7 to TRBJ2-2, with 9 bases matching TRBD1. Specimen: whole blood, collected at baseline. The sequence was collected from an adult who was a healthcare worker with PCR-confirmed SARS-CoV-2 infection or an uninfected control (not recorded which). CDR3 nucleotide sequence: TGTGCCAGCAGGCCCCACCCGGGACAGGGTTCTGACACCGGGGAGCTGTTTTTT. Its translation is CASRPHPGQGSDTGELFF.